This T cell receptor (beta chain) came from a study of blood T cells in healthy people across ages. Combining a sample-barcoded 5' primer with a J-beta primer mix, a second PCR ran for 7 to 11 cycles. TCRdb used MiXCR to reprocess the 5' RACE reads, holding one entry per CDR3 protein. This sample yields fewer than 2,000,000 distinct CDR3 sequences, of which approximately 39% are seen a single time; roughly 23% belongs to the top ten. Trimming at V came to 4 bases and at J to 7 bases, leaving 15 bases not matched to a gene. The germline gives CDR1 DFQATT, CDR2 SNEGSKA (reference sequence). The CDR3 is 16 residues long.

The chain links TRBV20-1 to TRBJ2-3; 9 bases agree with TRBD2. The sample comprised blood. The sequence derives from a human donor in good health. The CDR3 region has the DNA TGCAGTGCTAACTTAGCGGGGGACCTCCTACTAAATACGCAGTATTTT. This encodes CSANLAGDLLLNTQYF.